A single sample is the source of the 19 T cell receptor beta chains below, sequenced in a study of cytomegalovirus exposure and HLA in healthy donors. Sequenced by immunoSEQ multiplex PCR; TCRdb stores in-frame clones only, minus some. The sample contains approximately 90,000 clones, 90% to 95% of which appear only once. The sample taken for sequencing was PBMCs. Receptor source: a woman in her twenties or thirties in good health and CMV-seropositive.

The chain joins TRBV30 to TRBJ2-2, with D perhaps TRBD1 (5 bases). CDR3 length: 13 amino acids. V dropped 1 base and J dropped 6 bases, with 9 bases sitting between them. Germline V gene sequence: CDR1 GTSNPN, CDR2 SVGIG (reference sequence). DNA of the CDR3: TGTGCCTGGAGTGGCAGGGTAGCCGGGGAGCTGTTTTTT. This encodes CAWSGRVAGELFF.

V is TRBV7-8 and J is TRBJ1-2; D is ambiguous. V was clipped by 1 base and J by 7 bases, with 13 bases between them. Germline V lookup: CDR1 SGHVS, CDR2 FQNEAQ. This CDR3 region has 14 residues. The CDR3 DNA is TGTGCCAGCAGCTTAGGCGAAGAGCGGGGTGGCTACACCTTC. This sequence encodes CASSLGEERGGYTF.

The chain carries TRBV5-5 and TRBJ2-7; 9 bases are shared with TRBD2. Germline V lookup: CDR1 SGHKS, CDR2 YYEKEE (reference sequence). The CDR3 length is 18 residues. J lost 2 bases, V lost 6 bases, and 18 bases had no gene match. Here the CDR3 DNA reads TGTGCCAGCACGACCCAAGGACTAGCGACCCCCACCCCCTACGAGCAGTACTTC. This translates into CASTTQGLATPTPYEQYF.

The CDR3 nucleotides are TGCGCCAGCAGTTTGACTAGCACGAACTCCTACGAGCAGTACTTC. This gives the protein CASSLTSTNSYEQYF. V and J are TRBV5-1 and TRBJ2-7; TRBD2 matches at 7 bases. V was clipped by 5 bases and J by 0 bases; unmatched bases: 8. Germline V gene sequence: CDR1 SGHRS, CDR2 YFSETQ. The CDR3 sequence is 15 residues long. Based on the CDR3 plus reference TRBV5-1 and TRBJ2-7, the full variable domain is KAGVTQTPRYLIKTRGQQVTLSCSPISGHRSVSWYQQTPGQGLQFLFEYFSETQRNKGNFPGRFSGRQFSNSRSEMNVSTLELGDSALYLCASSLTSTNSYEQYFGPGTRLTVT.

This chain connects TRBV25-1 to TRBJ2-1; no clear D gene. The CDR3 spans 16 residues. Germline V gene data show CDR1 as MGHDK and CDR2 as SYGVNS. Trimming pared 1 base from V and 0 bases from J, leaving 10 bases between. CDR3 amino acids: CASSESKISSYNEQFF. The CDR3 bases are TGTGCCAGCAGTGAATCCAAGATTAGCTCCTACAATGAGCAGTTCTTC.

The chain employs TRBV15 and TRBJ2-7, with D tentatively TRBD1 (6 bases). The CDR3 is 15 residues long. V was pared by 2 bases and J by 3 bases, with 14 bases between. Germline V CDR1 and CDR2: LNHNV, YYDKDF (reference sequence). The CDR3 region is CATSRTRDILYEQYF. The CDR3 bases are TGTGCCACCAGCAGAACCCGGGACATCCTCTACGAGCAGTACTTC. The full variable domain, rest sourced from reference TRBV15 and TRBJ2-7, is DAMVIQNPRYQVTQFGKPVTLSCSQTLNHNVMYWYQQKSSQAPKLLFHYYDKDFNNEADTPDNFQSRRPNTSFCFLDIRSPGLGDTAMYLCATSRTRDILYEQYFGPGTRLTVT.

This clone was observed a single time. The genes are TRBV19 and TRBJ2-1; D uncertain. Per the germline V gene, CDR1 is LNHDA and CDR2 is SQIVND (reference sequence). Between the trimmed V and J ends, which lost 3 bases and 3 bases, there was a span of 12 bases. The CDR3 has 15 residues. The CDR3 protein is CASSIPRALYNEQFF. CDR3 sequence (DNA): TGTGCCAGTAGTATCCCCCGAGCTCTCTACAATGAGCAGTTCTTC.

The V and J genes are TRBV28 and TRBJ2-1, with 13 positions matching TRBD2. The trim removed 5 bases at V and 8 bases at J, leaving 6 bases unmatched. Germline V gene sequence: CDR1 MDHEN, CDR2 SYDVKM. CDR3 length: 15 residues. CDR3 protein: CASSLEGLAGHEQFF. The CDR3 nucleotides read TGTGCCAGCAGTCTAGAGGGACTAGCGGGACATGAGCAGTTCTTC.

This clone was counted only a few times. Written as DNA, the CDR3 is TGTGCCAGCAGTCCAGAGACAGGTGGCGAGCAGTACTTC. As protein: CASSPETGGEQYF. The genes are TRBV7-8 and TRBJ2-7; TRBD1 might be the D (6 bases). This CDR3 region has 13 residues. In germline, CDR1 is SGHVS, CDR2 FQNEAQ. The V end was cut by 6 bases, the J end by 6 bases, with 15 bases between.

The chain uses TRBV7-8 and TRBJ2-1, with TRBD1 matching 10 bases. The CDR3 runs to 17 residues. Germline assignment: CDR1 SGHVS and CDR2 FQNEAQ. The trim removed 4 bases at V and 5 bases at J, leaving 11 bases unmatched. The chain's CDR3 is CASSSPAGTGVDNEQFF. The CDR3 nucleotides are TGTGCCAGCAGCTCCCCTGCGGGGACAGGGGTCGACAATGAGCAGTTCTTC.

This clone was recorded once. As DNA, the CDR3 is TGTGCCAGCCAGCGTGACTCCTACGAGCAGTACTTC. The encoded protein is CASQRDSYEQYF. The gene calls are TRBV28 and TRBJ2-7, with D uncertain. There are 12 residues in the CDR3. V lost 8 bases, J lost 0 bases, and 8 bases lay in between. Germline V gives CDR1 MDHEN, CDR2 SYDVKM.

The V and J genes are TRBV11-2 and TRBJ2-1; D not certain. The CDR3 contains 13 residues. Germline V CDR1 and CDR2: SGHAT, FQNNGV. Between the trimmed V and J ends, which lost 5 bases and 7 bases, there was a span of 12 bases. The CDR3 region is CASSLLEANEQFF. The CDR3 DNA is TGTGCCAGCAGCCTGTTAGAAGCTAATGAGCAGTTCTTC.

J is TRBJ2-7 and V is TRBV19; 9 bases line up with TRBD2. The CDR3 runs 17 residues. V shed 3 bases and J 0 bases; nucleotides not matched to a gene: 9. From germline, CDR1 is LNHDA and CDR2 SQIVND (reference sequence). CDR3 amino acids: CASSIRSSGRNSYEQYF. The CDR3 nucleotides read TGTGCCAGTAGTATTCGTTCGAGCGGGAGGAACTCCTACGAGCAGTACTTC.

This clone appeared a single time. V gene TRBV5-1 combines with J gene TRBJ2-1; 7 bases match TRBD2. V was pared by 5 bases and J by 8 bases, with 13 bases of the junction left unmatched. CDR3 length: 15 amino acids. Germline CDR1 and CDR2: SGHRS and YFSETQ. The CDR3: CASRPMRGTAHEQFF. CDR3 nucleotide sequence: TGCGCCAGCAGACCCATGCGGGGGACTGCCCATGAGCAGTTCTTC.

The chain joins TRBV4-1 to TRBJ2-5; perhaps TRBD2 as D (6 bases). This CDR3 comprises 16 residues. The germline V gene encodes CDR1 MGHRA and CDR2 YSYEKL. Between the trimmed V and J ends, which lost 0 bases and 5 bases, there was a span of 16 bases. CDR3 coding DNA: TGCGCCAGCAGCCAAGAAGCTAGCGCTCGCAGGGAGACCCAGTACTTC. As protein: CASSQEASARRETQYF.

The chain joins TRBV30 to TRBJ1-1, with 7 positions matching TRBD1. CDR1 and CDR2 from the germline V gene are GTSNPN and SVGIG (reference sequence). The V gene end was trimmed by 3 bases and the J gene end by 5 bases; junction bases not matched to a gene: 6. The CDR3 spans 13 residues. As DNA, the CDR3 is TGTGCCTGGAGAGGGGGCCGAACGACTGAAGCTTTCTTT. Translation gives CAWRGGRTTEAFF. The full variable domain, completed using reference TRBV30 and TRBJ1-1, is SQTIHQWPATLVQPVGSPLSLECTVEGTSNPNLYWYRQAAGRGLQLLFYSVGIGQISSEVPQNLSASRPQDRQFILSSKKLLLSDSGFYLCAWRGGRTTEAFFGQGTRLTVV.

The chain recombines TRBV2 with TRBJ2-1; possible D gene TRBD2, 6 bases. CDR1 is SNHLY and CDR2 is FYNNEI in the germline V gene. V was trimmed by 7 bases and J by 1 base, leaving 11 bases between them. This CDR3 has 14 amino acids. The CDR3 here is CASILDYSYNEQFF. In DNA form, the CDR3 reads TGTGCCAGCATATTGGACTATTCCTACAATGAGCAGTTCTTC.

The chain has TRBV19 and TRBJ2-3; TRBD1 matches 7 bases. Germline V gene lookup returns CDR1 LNHDA and CDR2 SQIVND (reference sequence). Germline trimming cut 4 bases from V and 8 bases from J; bases unmatched to any gene: 6. This CDR3 spans 13 amino acids. The CDR3 region is CASSKKGAGTQYF. As DNA, the CDR3 is TGTGCCAGTAGTAAAAAGGGGGCGGGTACGCAGTATTTT.

V is TRBV27 and J is TRBJ2-5; 7 bases are a match to TRBD2. This CDR3 is built from 15 residues. Germline CDR1 is MNHEY and CDR2 is SMNVEV (reference sequence). The V and J ends lost 5 bases and 1 base, in that order; junction bases with no gene match: 7. The CDR3 region is CASSLKGTTQETQYF. In DNA, the CDR3 is TGTGCCAGCAGTCTCAAAGGGACTACCCAAGAGACCCAGTACTTC.